The 29 T cell receptor beta chains given below trace back to one sample, sequenced in a study of cytomegalovirus exposure and HLA in healthy donors. Both 60 Vbeta primers and 13 Jbeta primers went into the PCR. Here immunoSEQ multiplex PCR was the method, and the copy in TCRdb shows in-frame clones only, minus some. The data hold under 300,000 clones, with 86% observed a single time. The sample comprised PBMCs. These receptors all come from a man aged 35 to 55 in good health and CMV-seropositive.

The rearrangement links TRBV2 to TRBJ2-1; a possible D gene is TRBD1 (6 bases). V was pared by 8 bases and J by 1 base, with 15 bases between. The length of the CDR3 is 15 residues. The germline V gene has CDR1 SNHLY and CDR2 FYNNEI. The CDR3 coding sequence is TGTGCCAGCGGCACAGGGTTGATTTCCTACAATGAGCAGTTCTTC. This codes for CASGTGLISYNEQFF.

The chain combines TRBV6-1 with TRBJ2-7, with a tentative D call TRBD2 (5 bases). CDR1 and CDR2 (germline): MNHNS, SASEGT. The CDR3 is 14 amino acids. V was clipped by 3 bases and J by 4 bases, with 13 bases between them. The CDR3 region is CASSDPQPGYEQYF. DNA for the CDR3: TGTGCCAGCAGTGATCCCCAACCGGGGTACGAGCAGTACTTC.

This sequence joins TRBV2 and TRBJ2-7; 9 bases line up with TRBD2. V shed 4 bases and J 7 bases; nucleotides not matched to a gene: 8. Germline-derived CDR1 and CDR2 are SNHLY and FYNNEI. The CDR3 length is 14 residues. CDR3 sequence: CASSAIAGDQEQYF. The CDR3 nucleotides read TGTGCCAGCAGTGCTATAGCGGGAGATCAAGAGCAGTACTTC.

The chain combines TRBV5-1 with TRBJ1-4, with D hard to call. The CDR3 spans 15 residues. The ends were cut back, 3 bases at V and 8 bases at J, with 17 bases in the middle. The germline gives CDR1 SGHRS, CDR2 YFSETQ. CDR3 loop: CASSSAGSRTEKLFF. CDR3 nucleotide sequence: TGCGCCAGCAGCTCAGCCGGGTCTCGAACCGAAAAACTGTTTTTT.

The rearrangement joins TRBV5-4 to TRBJ2-7, with D possibly matching TRBD1 (5 bases). Germline CDR1 and CDR2: SGHNT and YYREEE (reference sequence). Trimming stripped 1 base from V and 7 bases from J, with 15 bases between. The CDR3 covers 14 residues. DNA for the CDR3: TGTGCCAGCAGCTTGCTCACAGGCGCAGGGGAGCAGTACTTC. Translated, it gives CASSLLTGAGEQYF.

The chain combines TRBV4-2 with TRBJ2-2; TRBD1 matches at 7 bases. V lost 1 base to trimming and J lost 7 bases; unmatched junction nucleotides: 6. This CDR3 is 15 amino acids long. Per germline, CDR1 LGHNA and CDR2 YNFKEQ. This CDR3 is CASSQVKGGLGELFF. The CDR3 DNA sequence: TGTGCCAGCAGCCAAGTCAAAGGGGGCCTCGGGGAGCTGTTTTTT.

This clone was observed a single time. The V and J genes are TRBV5-6 and TRBJ1-2; TRBD1 aligns across 12 bases. Germline loops: CDR1 SGHDT, CDR2 YYEEEE. CDR3 length: 16 residues. After removal of 0 bases from V and 7 bases from J, the junction contained 7 bases not matched to a gene. The CDR3 here is CASSLGPGTGGFGYTF. For the CDR3, the DNA is TGTGCCAGCAGCTTGGGCCCCGGGACAGGGGGCTTTGGCTACACCTTC.

The V gene is TRBV5-1, the J gene TRBJ1-1; possible D gene TRBD1, 6 bases. V was pared by 2 bases and J by 3 bases, with 8 bases between. Germline CDR1 and CDR2: SGHRS and YFSETQ. This CDR3 region has 13 residues. CDR3: CASSLQGYTEAFF. The CDR3 DNA reads TGCGCCAGCAGCTTACAGGGTTACACTGAAGCTTTCTTT. Full variable domain (remainder filled in from reference TRBV5-1 and TRBJ1-1): KAGVTQTPRYLIKTRGQQVTLSCSPISGHRSVSWYQQTPGQGLQFLFEYFSETQRNKGNFPGRFSGRQFSNSRSEMNVSTLELGDSALYLCASSLQGYTEAFFGQGTRLTVV.

The V and J genes are TRBV7-9 and TRBJ2-1, with D unclear. V lost 1 base to trimming and J lost 10 bases, with 8 bases between them. Germline V gene lookup returns CDR1 SEHNR and CDR2 FQNEAQ (reference sequence). The CDR3 is 12 residues long. In DNA form, the CDR3 reads TGTGCCAGCAGCTTAGAGCGTCCCGAGCAGTTCTTC. Protein: CASSLERPEQFF.

DNA of the CDR3: TGTGCCAGCAGCAAAATCAACTGGCAGTCCAAGGGGAGGGAGACCCAGTACTTC. Translation: CASSKINWQSKGRETQYF. This rearrangement joins TRBV28 to TRBJ2-5; a weak D match, TRBD2 (6 bases). This CDR3 contains 18 residues. Trimming removed 6 bases at V and 5 bases at J, with 28 bases between. Germline CDR1 MDHEN, CDR2 SYDVKM.

This chain uses TRBV4-1 with TRBJ2-5; D is possibly TRBD2 (5 bases). The germline V gene encodes CDR1 MGHRA and CDR2 YSYEKL. V shed 2 bases and J shed 9 bases, with 25 bases lying between them. This CDR3 contains 17 residues. The CDR3 spells CASSQSALPGGTGAQYF. In nucleotides, the CDR3 is TGCGCCAGCAGCCAATCAGCTTTGCCAGGAGGCACCGGGGCCCAGTACTTC.

The chain joins TRBV2 to TRBJ1-2; the match to TRBD1 covers 10 bases. The V and J ends lost 5 bases and 4 bases, in that order; junction bases with no gene match: 7. This CDR3 has 15 amino acids. Germline V lookup: CDR1 SNHLY, CDR2 FYNNEI. The CDR3 nucleotides are TGTGCCAGCAGTCAGGGACAGGGGTATTCCTATGGCTACACCTTC. Residues: CASSQGQGYSYGYTF. The full variable domain, rest sourced from reference TRBV2 and TRBJ1-2, is EPEVTQTPSHQVTQMGQEVILRCVPISNHLYFYWYRQILGQKVEFLVSFYNNEISEKSEIFDDQFSVERPDGSNFTLKIRSTKLEDSAMYFCASSQGQGYSYGYTFGSGTRLTVV.

This clone was picked up a small number of times. This CDR3 reads CASSYSTGAGNTIYF. The CDR3 DNA is TGTGCCAGCAGTTACTCGACGGGGGCTGGAAACACCATATATTTT. J is TRBJ1-3 and V is TRBV6-5; D is perhaps TRBD1 (5 bases). Germline values: CDR1 MNHEY, CDR2 SVGAGI. This CDR3 has 15 residues. V was clipped by 0 bases and J by 2 bases, with 8 bases between them.

The chain recombines TRBV27 with TRBJ2-7; 8 nucleotides line up with TRBD1. Germline V gene lookup returns CDR1 MNHEY and CDR2 SMNVEV (reference sequence). There are 14 residues in the CDR3. Trimming removed 3 bases from V and 6 bases from J; junction bases left unmatched: 7. The CDR3 spells CASSLGTGSGEQYF. The CDR3 DNA reads TGTGCCAGCAGTTTGGGGACAGGCTCAGGCGAGCAGTACTTC.

The rearrangement uses TRBV13 and TRBJ2-5; the D is unclear. Germline loops: CDR1 PRHDT, CDR2 FYEKMQ (reference sequence). CDR3 size: 13 residues. The V gene lost 6 bases and the J gene lost 0 bases, with 8 bases spanning the gap. The CDR3 loop is CASSLEYQETQYF. For the CDR3, the DNA is TGTGCCAGCAGTCTAGAGTACCAAGAGACCCAGTACTTC.

The chain carries TRBV12-1 and TRBJ2-7; the table names TRBD2, a call not compared with the DNA. TRBV12-1 is reported as a pseudogene. This CDR3 region has 22 residues. CDR3 nucleotides: TGTGCCAGCAGCCAAGGGGCCCCCACTAGCGGGAGGGCCTTAATTCGTCACCGGGAGCAGTACTTC. Translated: CASSQGAPTSGRALIRHREQYF.

In its sample, this clone was seen a few times. The chain links TRBV6-1 to TRBJ1-1; D not resolved. V was trimmed by 7 bases and J by 1 base, leaving 7 bases between them. Germline V gives CDR1 MNHNS, CDR2 SASEGT. The CDR3 has 12 amino acids. In nucleotides, the CDR3 is TGTGCCAGCAACCGGGGGAACACTGAAGCTTTCTTT. Its translation is CASNRGNTEAFF.

This chain joins TRBV2 and TRBJ1-2; maybe TRBD1 (6 bases). V lost 8 bases and J lost 5, with 18 bases in between. The CDR3 is made up of 14 amino acids. The germline gives CDR1 SNHLY, CDR2 FYNNEI. The CDR3 DNA reads as TGTGCCAGCGGCTTGCGCAGGACAGTGTATGGCTACACCTTC. This translates into CASGLRRTVYGYTF.

The J gene is TRBJ2-7, the V gene TRBV7-8, with 7 positions matching TRBD2. CDR1 SGHVS and CDR2 FQNEAQ come from the germline V gene. This CDR3 has 15 amino acids. With V trimmed by 5 bases and J by 2 bases, 9 bases remained unmatched. In nucleotides, the CDR3 is TGTGCCAGCAGCGGAGCGGGACGCCGTACCTACGAGCAGTACTTC. Protein sequence: CASSGAGRRTYEQYF.

The gene calls are TRBV15 and TRBJ1-4; 9 nucleotides match TRBD1. Unmatched junction bases numbered 2, after V lost 5 bases and J lost 4 bases. Germline assignment: CDR1 LNHNV and CDR2 YYDKDF (reference sequence). The CDR3 is 14 residues long. For the CDR3, the DNA is TGTGCCACCAGCCGGGACAGGGTTAATGAAAAACTGTTTTTT. Translating it yields CATSRDRVNEKLFF. Full variable domain (outside the CDR3, taken from reference TRBV15 and TRBJ1-4): DAMVIQNPRYQVTQFGKPVTLSCSQTLNHNVMYWYQQKSSQAPKLLFHYYDKDFNNEADTPDNFQSRRPNTSFCFLDIRSPGLGDTAMYLCATSRDRVNEKLFFGSGTQLSVL.

This clone showed up just once. The rearrangement links TRBV28 to TRBJ2-6, with D hard to call. V was pared by 5 bases and J by 1 base, with 6 bases between. Germline CDR1 reads MDHEN; CDR2 reads SYDVKM. The CDR3 length is 14 residues. CDR3 DNA sequence: TGTGCCAGCAGTCTCTCTTCTGGGGCCAACGTCCTGACTTTC. Translating gives CASSLSSGANVLTF.

The CDR3, as DNA: TGTGCCAGCAGTTTAGAACGGCTTCGGGACACTGAAGCTTTCTTT. This gives the protein CASSLERLRDTEAFF. V and J are TRBV28 and TRBJ1-1, with unresolved D. V dropped 2 bases and J dropped 3 bases, with 13 bases sitting between them. This CDR3 has 15 amino acids. Looked up from germline, CDR1 is MDHEN and CDR2 is SYDVKM. Using reference TRBV28 and TRBJ1-1 for the parts outside the CDR3, the full variable domain is DVKVTQSSRYLVKRTGEKVFLECVQDMDHENMFWYRQDPGLGLRLIYFSYDVKMKEKGDIPEGYSVSREKKERFSLILESASTNQTSMYLCASSLERLRDTEAFFGQGTRLTVV.

The V and J genes are TRBV5-1 and TRBJ2-3; 10 bases fit TRBD1. The germline CDR1 and CDR2 sequences are SGHRS and YFSETQ. With 4 bases clipped from V and 4 bases from J, the junction kept 3 bases outside the gene matches. This CDR3 spans 14 amino acids. The CDR3 protein is CASSGQGDSDTQYF. As DNA, the CDR3 is TGCGCCAGCAGCGGACAGGGGGACTCAGATACGCAGTATTTT.

The CDR3 DNA is TGTGCCAGCACCATAGCGGGGAGGGCCTCGGAAGATACGCAGTATTTT. It is translated as CASTIAGRASEDTQYF. The genes are TRBV6-6 and TRBJ2-3; TRBD2 matches 8 bases. In germline, CDR1 is MNHNY, CDR2 SVGAGI (reference sequence). The CDR3 covers 16 residues. The V gene end was trimmed by 7 bases and the J gene end by 5 bases; junction bases not matched to a gene: 14.

The chain joins TRBV27 to TRBJ2-3; D is undetermined. V shed 3 bases and J shed 4 bases, with 5 bases lying between them. The CDR3 consists of 12 residues. Germline-derived CDR1 and CDR2 are MNHEY and SMNVEV (reference sequence). The DNA of the CDR3 is TGTGCCAGCAGTTTTCTAGCAGATACGCAGTATTTT. This encodes CASSFLADTQYF.

The chain couples TRBV7-9 to TRBJ2-1; 7 nucleotides agree with TRBD2. This CDR3 region has 14 residues. The J segment lost 5 bases and the V segment lost 5 bases, leaving 6 bases of the junction unmatched. The germline CDR1 and CDR2 sequences are SEHNR and FQNEAQ (reference sequence). The CDR3 protein is CASSGLAADNEQFF. The CDR3 DNA reads as TGTGCCAGCAGCGGTCTAGCGGCGGACAATGAGCAGTTCTTC.

The chain couples TRBV27 to TRBJ2-7, with 10 bases aligning to TRBD2. CDR1 and CDR2 from the germline V gene are MNHEY and SMNVEV (reference sequence). This CDR3 contains 16 residues. The V and J ends lost 2 bases and 5 bases, in that order; junction bases with no gene match: 9. The CDR3 DNA sequence: TGTGCCAGCAGTTTAATGGCTAGCGGGAGTCTGGACGAGCAGTACTTC. It specifies CASSLMASGSLDEQYF.

The rearrangement uses TRBV5-1 and TRBJ2-1, with 12 nucleotides matching TRBD2. Germline V gene lookup returns CDR1 SGHRS and CDR2 YFSETQ. Unmatched junction bases numbered 9, after V lost 5 bases and J lost 3 bases. The CDR3 loop spans 17 amino acids. The CDR3 protein is CASRSWTSGIYYNEQFF. As DNA, the CDR3 is TGCGCCAGCAGGTCGTGGACTAGCGGGATCTACTACAATGAGCAGTTCTTC. The full variable domain, completed using reference TRBV5-1 and TRBJ2-1, is KAGVTQTPRYLIKTRGQQVTLSCSPISGHRSVSWYQQTPGQGLQFLFEYFSETQRNKGNFPGRFSGRQFSNSRSEMNVSTLELGDSALYLCASRSWTSGIYYNEQFFGPGTRLTVL.

For the CDR3, the DNA is TGTGCCAGCAGCCCGGGGGGCGAGCAGTACTTC. It is translated as CASSPGGEQYF. J is TRBJ2-7 and V is TRBV11-2; 7 positions match TRBD2. Germline values: CDR1 SGHAT, CDR2 FQNNGV. Losses at the gene ends were 5 bases for V and 6 bases for J; bases not matched to a gene: 1. This CDR3 has 11 residues. Drawing the rest from reference TRBV11-2 and TRBJ2-7, the complete variable domain is EAGVAQSPRYKIIEKRQSVAFWCNPISGHATLYWYQQILGQGPKLLIQFQNNGVVDDSQLPKDRFSAERLKGVDSTLKIQPAKLEDSAVYLCASSPGGEQYFGPGTRLTVT.